These 23 T cell receptor beta chains came from one sample sequenced in a study of OX40 agonist ivuxolimab in advanced cancers. Method: immunoSEQ multiplex PCR; TCRdb's copy keeps in-frame clones and lacks some. The data show about 94,000 clones, with more than 85% seen just once and 3% to 3.5% held by the top ten. The sequences come from CD4+ or CD8+ T cells sorted from blood, collected in a trial of the OX40 agonist ivuxolimab. The receptor source for this set is an adult with an advanced solid tumor such as melanoma, head and neck, liver or kidney cancer.

This chain joins TRBV15 and TRBJ2-1, with D perhaps matching TRBD1 (6 bases). Germline V gene lookup returns CDR1 LNHNV and CDR2 YYDKDF (reference sequence). V was cut by 4 bases and J by 0 bases, with 10 bases left in between. This CDR3 region has 15 residues. The CDR3 DNA sequence: TGTGCCACCAGCAAAGCGGACAGCTCCTACAATGAGCAGTTCTTC. Encoded protein: CATSKADSSYNEQFF.

This chain connects TRBV15 to TRBJ1-1, with a possible D match to TRBD1 (5 bases). Trimming took off 2 bases at V and 3 bases at J, with 19 bases between the two ends. The CDR3 has 17 amino acids. Germline V gives CDR1 LNHNV, CDR2 YYDKDF (reference sequence). CDR3 loop: CATSRIGQGFRDTEAFF. The CDR3 DNA is TGTGCCACCAGCAGAATAGGCCAGGGTTTTAGGGACACTGAAGCTTTCTTT.

The chain employs TRBV10-3 and TRBJ1-6, with D unclear. Germline V gene data show CDR1 as ENHRY and CDR2 as SYGVKD. Trimming removed 10 bases at V and 8 bases at J, with 18 bases between. The CDR3 covers 14 residues. The CDR3 reads CATFRGLEDSPLHF. As DNA, the CDR3 is TGTGCCACCTTCCGGGGATTGGAGGATTCACCCCTCCACTTT.

The chain carries TRBV25-1 and TRBJ2-5, with D unclear. V was cut by 3 bases and J by 4 bases, with 12 bases left in between. Germline V lookup: CDR1 MGHDK, CDR2 SYGVNS. The CDR3 length is 14 residues. The CDR3 coding sequence is TGTGCCAGCAGTGAGTGGTCAACGGGAGAGACCCAGTACTTC. This translates into CASSEWSTGETQYF.

This clone was found a few times. V gene TRBV19 combines with J gene TRBJ2-7, with 7 bases that match TRBD2. Germline CDR1 is LNHDA and CDR2 is SQIVND (reference sequence). The CDR3 is 16 amino acids. The junction had 10 bases not matched to a gene; V was cut back by 5 bases and J by 0 bases. The CDR3 is CASSPGAGIPSYEQYF. The CDR3 DNA follows: TGTGCCAGTAGTCCAGGAGCGGGAATACCCTCCTACGAGCAGTACTTC.

The V and J genes are TRBV15 and TRBJ2-5, with a weak D call TRBD2 (5 bases). The V gene's germline CDR1 is LNHNV and CDR2 YYDKDF (reference sequence). CDR3 size: 14 residues. Trimming took 0 bases from V and 4 from J, leaving 9 bases between them. The CDR3 spells CATSRERVGETQYF. The CDR3 coding sequence is TGTGCCACCAGCAGAGAGAGGGTTGGAGAGACCCAGTACTTC.

This rearrangement joins TRBV7-6 to TRBJ2-5; the D is unclear. From germline, CDR1 is SGHVS and CDR2 FNYEAQ. Trimming pared 1 base from V and 5 bases from J, leaving 8 bases between. This CDR3 has 13 residues. CDR3 DNA sequence: TGTGCCAGCAGCTTAGGAGACTCGGAGACCCAGTACTTC. Translating it yields CASSLGDSETQYF.

The chain recombines TRBV5-6 with TRBJ1-2, with 7 nucleotides matching TRBD1. Germline assignment: CDR1 SGHDT and CDR2 YYEEEE. V trimming: 3 bases; J trimming: 9 bases; junction bases outside the gene matches: 8. The CDR3 extends over 13 amino acids. CDR3 nucleotide sequence: TGTGCCAGCAGCTCGGGGGGACAGCGACGCTACACCTTC. Amino acid sequence: CASSSGGQRRYTF. The full variable domain, its missing parts supplied by reference TRBV5-6 and TRBJ1-2, is DAGVTQSPTHLIKTRGQQVTLRCSPKSGHDTVSWYQQALGQGPQFIFQYYEEEERQRGNFPDRFSGHQFPNYSSELNVNALLLGDSALYLCASSSGGQRRYTFGSGTRLTVV.

For this clone: This sample includes further DNA sequences coding for the same CDR3. The CDR3 is CASSLGQGGYEQYF. The DNA for the CDR3 is TGTGCCAGCAGCCTCGGACAGGGGGGATACGAGCAGTACTTC. The V gene is TRBV27, the J gene TRBJ2-7, with 10 bases that match TRBD1. Looked up from germline, CDR1 is MNHEY and CDR2 is SMNVEV (reference sequence). This CDR3 has 14 amino acids. V lost 6 bases to trimming and J lost 4 bases; unmatched junction nucleotides: 6.

The rearrangement joins TRBV5-6 to TRBJ1-5; D possibly corresponds to TRBD1 (6 bases). CDR1 and CDR2 (germline): SGHDT, YYEEEE. The V end was cut by 1 base, the J end by 7 bases, with 12 bases between. The CDR3 is 14 residues long. CDR3 loop: CASSLTGSLQPQHF. As DNA, the CDR3 is TGTGCCAGCAGCTTGACAGGGTCTTTACAGCCCCAGCATTTT.

J is TRBJ2-7 and V is TRBV6-5; D gene unclear. Germline V gene lookup returns CDR1 MNHEY and CDR2 SVGAGI. The CDR3 loop spans 12 amino acids. V was pared by 8 bases and J by 4 bases, with 12 bases between. The CDR3 region has the DNA TGTGCCAGCGGACCCCTGGGGTACGAGCAGTACTTC. It translates to CASGPLGYEQYF.

The table lists this clone with a few counts. The chain links TRBV10-1 to TRBJ1-1; D is possibly TRBD1 (6 bases). V lost 3 bases and J 8 bases, leaving 10 bases between the germline ends. The CDR3 is made up of 12 amino acids. Germline-derived CDR1 and CDR2 are WNHNN and SYGVQD (reference sequence). The CDR3 DNA follows: TGCGCCAGCAGTGACCCAGGGGCCGAAGCTTTCTTT. Amino acids: CASSDPGAEAFF.

This clone was seen just once. The V and J genes are TRBV5-1 and TRBJ2-1, with D uncertain. V lost 0 bases and J 1 base, leaving 20 bases between the germline ends. The CDR3 runs 19 residues. The germline CDR1 and CDR2 sequences are SGHRS and YFSETQ. The CDR3 spells CASSLVPRYNFGSYNEQFF. The CDR3 region has the DNA TGCGCCAGCAGCTTGGTTCCTAGATACAATTTTGGGTCCTACAATGAGCAGTTCTTC.

The chain has TRBV13 and TRBJ2-2, with a possible D match to TRBD1 (6 bases). The CDR3 length is 13 residues. The germline CDR1 and CDR2 sequences are PRHDT and FYEKMQ (reference sequence). The V end lost 5 bases, the J end lost 6 bases, and 10 bases lay between the germline ends. The CDR3 sequence is CASSDRQAGELFF. For the CDR3, the DNA is TGTGCCAGCAGCGACCGACAGGCCGGGGAGCTGTTTTTT.

The chain has TRBV7-9 and TRBJ2-3; TRBD2 matches at 7 bases. V shed 2 bases and J 6 bases; nucleotides not matched to a gene: 8. This CDR3 has 15 residues. Germline V CDR1 and CDR2: SEHNR, FQNEAQ (reference sequence). Here the CDR3 reads CASSLLGRELDTQYF. In nucleotides, the CDR3 is TGTGCCAGCAGCTTACTGGGGCGGGAGTTGGATACGCAGTATTTT. Drawing the rest from reference TRBV7-9 and TRBJ2-3, the complete variable domain is DTGVSQNPRHKITKRGQNVTFRCDPISEHNRLYWYRQTLGQGPEFLTYFQNEAQLEKSRLLSDRFSAERPKGSFSTLEIQRTEQGDSAMYLCASSLLGRELDTQYFGPGTRLTVL.

This chain links TRBV13 with TRBJ2-6; TRBD2 is a possible D gene (6 bases). Trimming took 4 bases from V and 0 from J, leaving 19 bases between them. This CDR3 is 19 amino acids long. CDR1 and CDR2 from the germline V gene are PRHDT and FYEKMQ (reference sequence). Here the CDR3 DNA reads TGTGCCAGCAGCTCTACGACTGTCCCGGGGGACTCTGGGGCCAACGTCCTGACTTTC. It is translated as CASSSTTVPGDSGANVLTF.

V usage is TRBV19 and J usage is TRBJ2-3; the match to TRBD2 covers 10 bases. V lost 1 base, J lost 5 bases, and 9 bases stayed unmatched. Germline-derived CDR1 and CDR2 are LNHDA and SQIVND (reference sequence). The CDR3 extends over 17 amino acids. The CDR3 nucleotides read TGTGCCAGTAGTATAGGAGGGAGGGCTAGCGGGGGAGATACGCAGTATTTT. It codes for CASSIGGRASGGDTQYF.

This clone appeared once. This rearrangement joins TRBV5-1 to TRBJ1-6; D is perhaps TRBD1 (6 bases). V lost 0 bases and J 3 bases, leaving 13 bases between the germline ends. The CDR3 is made up of 17 amino acids. Germline CDR1 and CDR2: SGHRS and YFSETQ. CDR3 nucleotide sequence: TGCGCCAGCAGCTTGGGGGTTGGGGGCAACTATAATTCACCCCTCCACTTT. It is translated as CASSLGVGGNYNSPLHF.

As to this clone: This CDR3 is also generated by other DNA sequences in the sample. The V call is TRBV5-1, the J call TRBJ2-7, with 9 bases aligning to TRBD1. The trim removed 2 bases at V and 2 bases at J, leaving 2 bases unmatched. The CDR3 extends over 14 amino acids. CDR1 is SGHRS, CDR2 YFSETQ, per germline. CDR3 sequence reads: CASSFGTGTYEQYF. The DNA of the CDR3 is TGCGCCAGCAGCTTTGGGACAGGGACCTACGAGCAGTACTTC.

This clone was counted between two and nine times. The gene calls are TRBV6-1 and TRBJ1-6, with no clear D. The germline V gene has CDR1 MNHNS and CDR2 SASEGT. V lost 2 bases and J lost 7, with 15 bases in between. This CDR3 has 16 residues. The CDR3 nucleotides read TGTGCCAGCAGTGAACGGCAGAGGAACTCAAATTCACCCCTCCACTTT. Translating gives CASSERQRNSNSPLHF.

This chain uses TRBV5-4 with TRBJ2-1; D gene uncertain. The V end lost 0 bases, the J end lost 0 bases, and 7 bases lay between the germline ends. The CDR3 spans 15 residues. Germline V CDR1 and CDR2: SGHNT, YYREEE (reference sequence). In nucleotides, the CDR3 is TGTGCCAGCAGCTTGGGCCCTAGCTCCTACAATGAGCAGTTCTTC. This translates into CASSLGPSSYNEQFF. Filled out from reference TRBV5-4 and TRBJ2-1, the complete variable domain reads ETGVTQSPTHLIKTRGQQVTLRCSSQSGHNTVSWYQQALGQGPQFIFQYYREEENGRGNFPPRFSGLQFPNYSSELNVNALELDDSALYLCASSLGPSSYNEQFFGPGTRLTVL.

V and J are TRBV27 and TRBJ2-7, with D perhaps TRBD1 (6 bases). The germline gives CDR1 MNHEY, CDR2 SMNVEV (reference sequence). The CDR3 loop spans 12 amino acids. The V and J ends lost 7 bases and 2 bases respectively, with 9 bases between them. The CDR3 DNA reads TGTGCCAGCAAGGACAGTGCCTACGAGCAGTACTTC. It is translated as CASKDSAYEQYF.

The chain couples TRBV27 to TRBJ1-2; 7 bases map to TRBD1. Germline V gene data show CDR1 as MNHEY and CDR2 as SMNVEV (reference sequence). The CDR3 loop spans 14 amino acids. After removal of 0 bases from V and 6 bases from J, the junction contained 4 bases not matched to a gene. The CDR3 DNA sequence: TGTGCCAGCAGTTTATCTGAGGGGGCGCATGGCTACACCTTC. It specifies CASSLSEGAHGYTF.